Listed here are 10 T cell receptor beta chains from one sample, sequenced in a study of cytomegalovirus exposure and HLA in healthy donors. Repertoires were generated with immunoSEQ multiplex PCR, while TCRdb's copy carries only in-frame clones and drops some. The sample has 50,000 or so clones; about 94% are singletons. Sequencing was done on a sample of PBMCs. The receptors shown here come from a woman aged 18-30 years in good health and CMV-seropositive.

CDR3 nucleotide sequence: TGTGCCAGCAGCCCGTATAGACTAGCGGGGCTCACAGATACGCAGTATTTT. Encoded protein: CASSPYRLAGLTDTQYF. This sequence joins TRBV11-2 and TRBJ2-3, with 11 bases fitting TRBD2. The V and J ends lost 5 bases and 2 bases, in that order; junction bases with no gene match: 9. Germline CDR1 is SGHAT and CDR2 is FQNNGV. The CDR3 has 17 residues.

This chain connects TRBV27 to TRBJ2-2; D possibly corresponds to TRBD1 (6 bases). Germline V gives CDR1 MNHEY, CDR2 SMNVEV (reference sequence). The germline V and J ends were trimmed by 7 bases and 7 bases, with 16 bases remaining between them. This CDR3 region has 14 residues. CDR3 DNA: TGTGCCAGCAAGGCAGGGGTCCCAGGCGGGGAGCTGTTTTTT. It encodes CASKAGVPGGELFF.

The rearrangement links TRBV7-8 to TRBJ2-3; TRBD2 matches 9 bases. The CDR3 sequence is 17 residues long. CDR1 and CDR2 from the germline V gene are SGHVS and FQNEAQ. V gave up 5 bases and J gave up 4 bases; unmatched junction bases: 13. The CDR3 reads CASSPLTSGQSPDTQYF. CDR3 in DNA: TGTGCCAGCAGCCCGCTGACTAGCGGACAGTCCCCAGATACGCAGTATTTT.

The chain is built from TRBV19 and TRBJ2-7; the match to TRBD2 covers 7 bases. V gave up 5 bases and J gave up 0 bases; unmatched junction bases: 7. There are 15 residues in the CDR3. From germline, CDR1 is LNHDA and CDR2 SQIVND (reference sequence). CDR3 DNA sequence: TGTGCCAGTAGTGTCGGGACTACCGGCTCCTACGAGCAGTACTTC. It encodes CASSVGTTGSYEQYF.

The V gene is TRBV27, the J gene TRBJ2-7; weak D call: TRBD2 (6 bases). There are 13 residues in the CDR3. V was clipped by 3 bases and J by 3 bases, with 9 bases between them. Germline values: CDR1 MNHEY, CDR2 SMNVEV (reference sequence). In DNA form, the CDR3 reads TGTGCCAGCAGTTTTGCGCGGGGCTACGAGCAGTACTTC. Its translation is CASSFARGYEQYF.

The chain combines TRBV28 with TRBJ2-7; TRBD2 matches 7 bases. Germline-derived CDR1 and CDR2 are MDHEN and SYDVKM. The CDR3 is 15 residues long. The junction had 10 bases not matched to a gene; V was cut back by 5 bases and J by 3 bases. The CDR3 region has the DNA TGTGCCAGCAGTCTTGGGCCGGGAGGTCTCTACGAGCAGTACTTC. Its translation: CASSLGPGGLYEQYF. Full variable domain (rest looked up from reference TRBV28 and TRBJ2-7): DVKVTQSSRYLVKRTGEKVFLECVQDMDHENMFWYRQDPGLGLRLIYFSYDVKMKEKGDIPEGYSVSREKKERFSLILESASTNQTSMYLCASSLGPGGLYEQYFGPGTRLTVT.

This sequence joins TRBV2 and TRBJ2-1; TRBD2 agrees at 10 bases. This CDR3 has 16 residues. CDR1 and CDR2 from the germline V gene are SNHLY and FYNNEI. Losses at the gene ends were 6 bases for V and 2 bases for J; bases not matched to a gene: 7. The CDR3 loop reads CASRTSGTRAYNEQFF. The DNA of the CDR3 is TGTGCCAGCAGAACTAGCGGGACCAGGGCCTACAATGAGCAGTTCTTC.

This clone has only one observation. V gene TRBV6-5 combines with J gene TRBJ2-1; TRBD1 agrees at 7 bases. V trimming: 7 bases; J trimming: 5 bases; junction bases outside the gene matches: 8. The CDR3 loop spans 14 amino acids. Germline CDR1 and CDR2: MNHEY and SVGAGI. The CDR3 DNA reads TGTGCCAGCACCGAGACAGGGAGACACAATGAGCAGTTCTTC. This gives the protein CASTETGRHNEQFF.

The chain employs TRBV7-9 and TRBJ2-2; unclear D gene. Between the trimmed V and J ends, which lost 1 base and 1 base, there was a span of 4 bases. Germline lookup yields CDR1 SEHNR and CDR2 FQNEAQ (reference sequence). CDR3 length: 14 residues. The CDR3 reads CASSLDWNTGELFF. Written as DNA, the CDR3 is TGTGCCAGCAGCTTAGACTGGAACACCGGGGAGCTGTTTTTT. Complete variable domain (other parts from reference TRBV7-9 and TRBJ2-2): DTGVSQNPRHKITKRGQNVTFRCDPISEHNRLYWYRQTLGQGPEFLTYFQNEAQLEKSRLLSDRFSAERPKGSFSTLEIQRTEQGDSAMYLCASSLDWNTGELFFGEGSRLTVL.

The J gene is TRBJ1-3, the V gene TRBV7-9; 10 positions match TRBD1. The CDR3 runs to 14 residues. Germline trimming cut 11 bases from V and 0 bases from J; bases unmatched to any gene: 4. Germline V CDR1 and CDR2: SEHNR, FQNEAQ (reference sequence). The CDR3 reads CAGDRGNSGNTIYF. CDR3 DNA: TGTGCCGGGGACAGGGGAAACTCTGGAAACACCATATATTTT.